This paragraph covers one T cell receptor beta chain sequence. Its target is unknown. The data belong to a study of T-cell memory formation after mild COVID-19. The study, taken as a whole, reports: CM and EM subsets held most contracting CD4+ clones; EMRA held CD8+ ones.

UMIs and sample barcodes were carried by the TCR alpha and TCR beta cDNA libraries that 5'RACE produced using constant-segment primers. From the 5' RACE reads, TCRdb called clonotypes with MiXCR, one entry per CDR3 protein. The table records 210,000 or so distinct CDR3 sequences, roughly a tenth of them present only once. This CDR3 has 14 residues. The V gene's germline CDR1 is MNHEY and CDR2 SVGEGT. Trimming shortened V by 1 base and J by 2 bases, and 8 bases separated the two germline ends. Sequencing was carried out using PBMCs or a T cell subset sorted from them (not recorded which). The V and J genes are TRBV6-2 or TRBV6-3 and TRBJ1-1; D call uncertain. This TCR was sampled from a man aged 18 to 29 who had mild COVID-19 (a few samples of this study predate the infection). Cell type and time point are not known. In nucleotides, the CDR3 is TGTGCCAGCAGTTACTGGAAAGGTAACACTGAAGCTTTCTTT. This encodes CASSYWKGNTEAFF.